This TCR beta chain was found in a study of CD8 T cells in Susac syndrome. Reverse transcription of roughly 0.5 to 1 ug RNA used random hexamers. The authors amplified TCR beta CDR3 across 54 Vbeta and 13 Jbeta using immunoSEQ multiplex PCR. Via MiXCR, TCRdb re-called the immunoSEQ multiplex PCR reads, giving one row per CDR3 protein. Of under 300,000 distinct CDR3 sequences in the sample, 96% were seen once. V was pared by 5 bases and J by 2 bases, with 16 bases between. Germline values: CDR1 SGHTA, CDR2 FQGTGA. The CDR3 runs 15 residues. The TCR sequence derives from a human donor with Susac syndrome. The rearrangement uses TRBV7-3 and TRBJ2-7; the D gene is possibly TRBD2 (5 bases). The sample consisted of CD4+ T cells from PBMCs. The CDR3: CASSLLTGTPYEQYF. The CDR3 nucleotides are TGTGCCAGCAGCCTCTTGACGGGAACTCCCTACGAGCAGTACTTC.